What follows are 4 T cell receptor beta chains derived from one specimen sequenced in a study of breast tumors, draining lymph nodes, adjacent tissues. Via MiXCR, TCRdb re-called the multiplex PCR reads, giving one row per CDR3 protein. The sample has about 230,000 distinct CDR3 sequences; roughly 30% are singletons. The lymph nodes were axillary draining lymph nodes from breast cancer patients. Sequenced input: axillary lymph node tissue. The receptors here all came from a female donor with breast cancer. Some clones in this sample may be carry-over from other donors' samples.

On this clonotype itself: A much bigger clone sits one base away, suggesting this may be a read error. The chain recombines TRBV20-1 with TRBJ1-3; no clear D. The CDR3 runs 12 residues. Germline CDR1 and CDR2: DFQATT and SNEGSKA (reference sequence). The CDR3 DNA sequence: TGCAGTGCTAGTCGGGGAGGAAACACCACATATTTT. Its protein product is CSASRGGNTTYF.

This chain connects TRBV20-1 to TRBJ1-5, with D possibly being TRBD1 (5 bases). The CDR3 sequence is 16 residues long. CDR1 is DFQATT, CDR2 SNEGSKA, per germline (reference sequence). Trimming removed 3 bases at V and 6 bases at J, with 21 bases between. CDR3 DNA sequence: TGCAGTGCTAGCGGGTCCAGGGTTCGGGGGATTCAGCCCCAGCATTTT. Its protein is CSASGSRVRGIQPQHF.

This clonotype was observed many times. The chain recombines TRBV5-5 with TRBJ1-6; D is ambiguous. Germline CDR1 reads SGHKS; CDR2 reads YYEKEE (reference sequence). The CDR3 has 13 amino acids. Trimming left V 9 bases short and J 10 bases short, with 17 bases between. CDR3 DNA sequence: TGTGCCACTCCGCGAGAAGGTGAGTCACCCCTCCACTTT. Translated: CATPREGESPLHF.

Note on this clonotype: One junction end disagrees with the germline gene, perhaps due to a read error. This chain links TRBV29-1 with TRBJ2-5; D is perhaps TRBD1 (6 bases). Germline V gene lookup returns CDR1 SQVTM and CDR2 ANQGSEA. The CDR3 is made up of 11 amino acids. For the CDR3, the DNA is TGCAGCGGTACAGGGTACGAGGCCCAGGACTTC. Encoded protein: CSGTGYEAQDF.